One sample yielded the 14 T cell receptor beta chains listed below, sequenced in a study of molecular identifiers for immune sequencing clone quantification. In TCRdb, the PCR reads were re-called with MiXCR into one record per CDR3 protein. The data show roughly 320,000 distinct CDR3 sequences, under 25% seen once. Sequenced input: naive CD8+ T cells from blood, with Jurkat cell RNA spiked in. The subset here: FACS-sorted CD8+CD4-CCR7+CD45RA+ naive T cells. These receptors were collected from a human donor in good health. Some libraries in this study had Jurkat cell RNA spiked in.

Comment on this clonotype: A read error may explain this, as a much larger clone is one base away. This chain links TRBV19 with TRBJ2-7; weak D call: TRBD2 (5 bases). The CDR3 is made up of 11 amino acids. Germline V gene data show CDR1 as LNHDA and CDR2 as SQIVND (reference sequence). The CDR3: CTSRAAGEQYF. The CDR3 DNA reads as TGTACCAGTAGAGCCGCGGGCGAGCAGTACTTC.

This clonotype was detected a few times. The chain carries TRBV12-3 or TRBV12-4 and TRBJ1-1; no firm D call. The V end lost 5 bases, the J end lost 2 bases, and 12 bases lay between the germline ends. The CDR3 consists of 14 residues. CDR3 in amino acids: CASSTDTFNTEAFF. The CDR3 DNA sequence: TGTGCCAGCAGTACAGACACTTTCAACACTGAAGCTTTCTTT.

Remarks on this clonotype: A much larger clone sits a single nucleotide away, making a read error possible. The genes are TRBV6-5 and TRBJ2-5; possibly TRBD2 for D (5 bases). The germline gives CDR1 MNHEY, CDR2 SVGAGI. The CDR3 loop spans 14 amino acids. The CDR3 DNA reads as TGTGCCAGCAGTTACGGCGGAGGAGAAGAGACCCAGCACTTC. It codes for CASSYGGGEETQHF.

This clonotype was detected many times. V is TRBV14 and J is TRBJ2-7; 10 bases match TRBD2. CDR1 and CDR2 from the germline V gene are SGHDN and FVKESK. This CDR3 is 14 amino acids long. V gave up 1 base and J gave up 4 bases; unmatched junction bases: 1. CDR3 nucleotides: TGTGCCAGCAGCCAAGCACTAGCGGGGTACGAGCAGTACTTC. Encoded protein: CASSQALAGYEQYF.

In this sample, this clonotype turned up a few times. V is TRBV7-6 and J is TRBJ2-3; 13 bases align to TRBD2. The ends lost 3 bases at V and 0 bases at J; junction bases unmatched: 6. The length of the CDR3 is 18 residues. Germline V gene data show CDR1 as SGHVS and CDR2 as FNYEAQ. CDR3 loop: CASSFPTSGGPSTDTQYF. CDR3 DNA: TGTGCCAGCAGCTTCCCGACTAGCGGGGGGCCCAGCACAGATACGCAGTATTTT. The full variable domain, its missing parts supplied by reference TRBV7-6 and TRBJ2-3, is GAGVSQSPRYKVTKRGQDVALRCDPISGHVSLYWYRQALGQGPEFLTYFNYEAQQDKSGLPNDRFSAERPEGSISTLTIQRTEQRDSAMYRCASSFPTSGGPSTDTQYFGPGTRLTVL.

On this clonotype: A much larger clone lies one base from this, so it may be a read error. The chain links TRBV6-6 to TRBJ1-3; D remains unclear. Germline V lookup: CDR1 MNHNY, CDR2 SVGAGI (reference sequence). CDR3 length: 15 residues. This chain's CDR3 is CASSYKGYSGNIIYF. CDR3 nucleotides: TGTGCCAGCAGTTACAAAGGGTACTCTGGAAACATCATATATTTT.

To note about this clonotype: This could be a read error, since a much larger clone is one nucleotide away. The CDR3 end shows no conserved phenylalanine or tryptophan, and so a read error is likely. The chain recombines TRBV28 with TRBJ2-7; 7 bases match TRBD2. The CDR3 contains 13 residues. V shed 5 bases, J shed 5 bases, and the junction held 6 bases outside the gene matches. Germline V gene sequence: CDR1 MDHEN, CDR2 SYDVKM. CDR3 coding DNA: TGTGCCAGCAGTCCGGGACTATGGCACGAGCAGTACTCC. This gives the protein CASSPGLWHEQYS.

This clonotype has only a few counts. The chain couples TRBV7-9 to TRBJ2-1, with D unresolved. Germline V CDR1 and CDR2: SEHNR, FQNEAQ (reference sequence). The CDR3 extends over 15 amino acids. V was pared by 5 bases and J by 4 bases, with 15 bases between. The CDR3 bases are TGTGCCAGCAGCCCTTGGGTCAAACCATACAATGAGCAGTTCTTC. Its translation is CASSPWVKPYNEQFF.

This clonotype was counted at least ten times. The V gene is TRBV30, the J gene TRBJ1-1; 9 nucleotides line up with TRBD1. V shed 7 bases, J shed 8 bases, and the junction held 5 bases outside the gene matches. This CDR3 comprises 11 residues. Per the germline V gene, CDR1 is GTSNPN and CDR2 is SVGIG (reference sequence). The CDR3 protein is CALWTGVEAFF. The CDR3 DNA reads as TGTGCCTTGTGGACAGGGGTGGAAGCTTTCTTT.

The count of this clonotype is one. A much larger clone differs from this one at a single base, so this may be a read error. V and J are TRBV6-5 and TRBJ1-1, with TRBD1 matching 9 bases. Germline lookup yields CDR1 MNHEY and CDR2 SVGAGI. The CDR3 covers 15 residues. The CDR3 sequence: CASSYGTGIYTEACF. The CDR3 DNA reads TGTGCCAGCAGTTACGGGACAGGGATCTACACTGAAGCTTGCTTT.

There are many counts of this clonotype. The J gene is TRBJ1-1, the V gene TRBV9; 11 bases are a match to TRBD1. V shed 3 bases, J shed 0 bases, and the junction held 13 bases outside the gene matches. The CDR3 sequence is 19 residues long. CDR1 and CDR2 from the germline V gene are SGDLS and YYNGEE. As DNA, the CDR3 is TGTGCCAGCAGCGCCGGACAGGGGGCGTTGGAGTTCTTGAACACTGAAGCTTTCTTT. Its protein product is CASSAGQGALEFLNTEAFF.

About this clonotype: A much bigger clone sits one base away, suggesting this may be a read error. The chain employs TRBV20-1 and TRBJ1-1; possible D gene TRBD1, 6 bases. The V end lost 5 bases, the J end lost 2 bases, and 15 bases lay between the germline ends. Germline loops: CDR1 DFQATT, CDR2 SNEGSKA (reference sequence). The CDR3 spans 14 residues. The DNA for the CDR3 is TGCAGTGCTGGCCAACAGGGTTTTAACACTGAAGCTTTCTTT. Translating it yields CSAGQQGFNTEAFF.

About this clonotype: A much larger clone lies one base from this, so it may be a read error. The chain links TRBV6-5 to TRBJ2-3; 8 positions agree with TRBD2. Germline V lookup: CDR1 MNHEY, CDR2 SVGAGI. CDR3 length: 15 residues. The V gene end was trimmed by 2 bases and the J gene end by 4 bases; junction bases not matched to a gene: 5. The CDR3 loop reads CASSYMSGGADTQYF. The CDR3 DNA reads as TGTGCCAGCAGTTACATGTCCGGGGGGGCAGATACGCAGTATTTT.

With regard to this clonotype: A much larger clonotype is one base distant, so this may be a read error. The V gene is TRBV6-5, the J gene TRBJ1-6; D remains ambiguous. Germline lookup yields CDR1 MNHEY and CDR2 SVGAGI. CDR3 length: 16 amino acids. CDR3 DNA: TGTGCCCGCAGTTACCAGCCCCGGTCATGGAATTCACCCCTCCACTTT. It specifies CARSYQPRSWNSPLHF.